One and the same sample provided the 31 T cell receptor beta chains below, sequenced in a study of long-term antiretroviral therapy in people with HIV. Running of the v3.0 immunoSEQ assay took place at survey level. Data came from immunoSEQ multiplex PCR; TCRdb stores just in-frame clones and leaves some out. The table lists roughly 18,000 clones, 70% to 80% of them singletons, with 6.5% to 7.5% in the top ten. Material: unsorted PBMCs, obtained 2.2 years after starting antiretroviral therapy. These receptors were obtained from a man aged 50-59 years with HIV.

The chain employs TRBV29-1 and TRBJ2-7; D is possibly TRBD1 or TRBD2 (5 bases each). The CDR3 spans 12 residues. V gave up 7 bases and J gave up 3 bases, with 13 bases separating them. Germline loops: CDR1 SQVTM, CDR2 ANQGSEA. The DNA for the CDR3 is TGCAGCGCCCTCGGGGCCAACTACGAGCAGTACTTC. Protein: CSALGANYEQYF.

This sequence joins TRBV13 and TRBJ2-1; 9 nucleotides match TRBD2. Unmatched junction bases numbered 7, after V lost 5 bases and J lost 5 bases. The CDR3 extends over 15 amino acids. Per germline, CDR1 PRHDT and CDR2 FYEKMQ (reference sequence). The DNA for the CDR3 is TGTGCCAGCAGCCTCAGGGGACTAGCTGACAATGAGCAGTTCTTC. The encoded protein is CASSLRGLADNEQFF.

V usage is TRBV6-5 and J usage is TRBJ2-6, with no clear D. Trimming took off 8 bases at V and 0 bases at J, with 8 bases between the two ends. Germline CDR1 reads MNHEY; CDR2 reads SVGAGI. The CDR3 is 14 amino acids. CDR3 sequence reads: CASHPGSGANVLTF. DNA for the CDR3: TGTGCCAGCCATCCTGGCTCTGGGGCCAACGTCCTGACTTTC.

The chain uses TRBV7-9 and TRBJ2-4, with a tentative D call TRBD2 (5 bases). V was clipped by 5 bases and J by 3 bases, with 17 bases between them. CDR3 length equals 16 residues. Germline V gene data show CDR1 as SEHNR and CDR2 as FQNEAQ (reference sequence). CDR3 loop: CASSPVGDYGKNIQYF. DNA of the CDR3: TGTGCCAGCAGCCCCGTGGGAGATTACGGCAAAAACATTCAGTACTTC. The entire variable domain, with the rest obtained from reference TRBV7-9 and TRBJ2-4, is as follows: DTGVSQNPRHKITKRGQNVTFRCDPISEHNRLYWYRQTLGQGPEFLTYFQNEAQLEKSRLLSDRFSAERPKGSFSTLEIQRTEQGDSAMYLCASSPVGDYGKNIQYFGAGTRLSVL.

The rearrangement joins TRBV6-5 to TRBJ2-7, with D tentatively TRBD1 (6 bases). The length of the CDR3 is 15 residues. Trimming stripped 6 bases from V and 3 bases from J, with 18 bases between. Germline loops: CDR1 MNHEY, CDR2 SVGAGI. The CDR3 coding sequence is TGTGCCAGCAGACAGGAACCCAGGGGAATCTACGAGCAGTACTTC. This encodes CASRQEPRGIYEQYF.

This chain connects TRBV7-3 to TRBJ2-3; D possibly uses TRBD1 or TRBD2 (6 bases each). V was pared by 6 bases and J by 0 bases, with 13 bases between. The length of the CDR3 is 15 residues. From germline, CDR1 is SGHTA and CDR2 FQGTGA. The CDR3 is CASSRGDPSTDTQYF. As DNA, the CDR3 is TGTGCCAGCAGTAGGGGGGACCCGAGCACAGATACGCAGTATTTT. Full variable domain (missing parts from reference TRBV7-3 and TRBJ2-3): GAGVSQTPSNKVTEKGKYVELRCDPISGHTALYWYRQSLGQGPEFLIYFQGTGAADDSGLPNDRFFAVRPEGSVSTLKIQRTERGDSAVYLCASSRGDPSTDTQYFGPGTRLTVL.

The chain uses TRBV5-1 and TRBJ1-2; 8 bases match TRBD1. CDR3 length equals 16 residues. With V trimmed by 2 bases and J by 8 bases, 14 bases remained unmatched. Germline lookup yields CDR1 SGHRS and CDR2 YFSETQ. The CDR3 coding sequence is TGCGCCAGCAGCTTTAGGGACAGGAGCCTACAGGGGGGCTACACCTTC. Protein: CASSFRDRSLQGGYTF.

This clone was detected only once. The CDR3 DNA sequence: TGTGCCAGCAGCTTGCAGGGACTCCCTGAAGCTTTCTTT. It encodes CASSLQGLPEAFF. The chain combines TRBV5-4 with TRBJ1-1; TRBD1 might be the D (5 bases). V lost 1 base to trimming and J lost 6 bases, with 10 bases between them. Germline CDR1 SGHNT, CDR2 YYREEE (reference sequence). This CDR3 has 13 residues.

The rearrangement links TRBV5-1 to TRBJ2-5; 7 nucleotides match TRBD2. In germline, CDR1 is SGHRS, CDR2 YFSETQ. This CDR3 contains 14 residues. V was pared by 0 bases and J by 4 bases, with 3 bases of the junction left unmatched. The CDR3 protein is CASSLDGGGETQYF. In DNA form, the CDR3 reads TGCGCCAGCAGCTTGGATGGGGGGGGAGAGACCCAGTACTTC.

The V call is TRBV29-1, the J call TRBJ2-6; D gene unclear. Germline V gene sequence: CDR1 SQVTM, CDR2 ANQGSEA. The CDR3 loop spans 12 amino acids. Trimming took 3 bases from V and 3 from J, leaving 3 bases between them. Here the CDR3 reads CSVDGGANVLTF. The CDR3 DNA is TGCAGCGTTGATGGTGGGGCCAACGTCCTGACTTTC.

This clone showed up just once. The chain joins TRBV5-5 to TRBJ2-1, with D perhaps matching TRBD1 (6 bases). With 5 bases removed from V and 3 bases from J, the gap between germline ends came to 9 bases. The CDR3 runs to 13 residues. The germline gives CDR1 SGHKS, CDR2 YYEKEE (reference sequence). The CDR3 region has the DNA TGTGCCAGCAGGTACAGGGACTACAATGAGCAGTTCTTC. Its translation: CASRYRDYNEQFF. Drawing the rest from reference TRBV5-5 and TRBJ2-1, the complete variable domain is DAGVTQSPTHLIKTRGQQVTLRCSPISGHKSVSWYQQVLGQGPQFIFQYYEKEERGRGNFPDRFSARQFPNYSSELNVNALLLGDSALYLCASRYRDYNEQFFGPGTRLTVL.

The V gene is TRBV28, the J gene TRBJ2-5; D might be TRBD1 (6 bases). Trimming cost V 3 bases and J 1 base, with 12 bases left between them. The CDR3 covers 15 residues. Germline CDR1 and CDR2: MDHEN and SYDVKM. DNA of the CDR3: TGTGCCAGCAGTTTGTCCCAGGGGATCCAAGAGACCCAGTACTTC. Protein: CASSLSQGIQETQYF. The entire variable domain, with the rest obtained from reference TRBV28 and TRBJ2-5, is as follows: DVKVTQSSRYLVKRTGEKVFLECVQDMDHENMFWYRQDPGLGLRLIYFSYDVKMKEKGDIPEGYSVSREKKERFSLILESASTNQTSMYLCASSLSQGIQETQYFGPGTRLLVL.

V gene TRBV19 combines with J gene TRBJ1-1; D is possibly TRBD1 (6 bases). The germline V gene has CDR1 LNHDA and CDR2 SQIVND (reference sequence). V was shortened by 6 bases and J by 1 base, with 15 bases between the two germline ends. The CDR3 has 15 amino acids. The CDR3 nucleotides are TGTGCCAGTAGAAGTCCGGGACACACGAACACTGAAGCTTTCTTT. Translating gives CASRSPGHTNTEAFF. Combining the CDR3 with reference TRBV19 and TRBJ1-1 gives the whole variable domain DGGITQSPKYLFRKEGQNVTLSCEQNLNHDAMYWYRQDPGQGLRLIYYSQIVNDFQKGDIAEGYSVSREKKESFPLTVTSAQKNPTAFYLCASRSPGHTNTEAFFGQGTRLTVV.

The CDR3, as DNA: TGTGCCAGCAGCTCGGGACACAATACGCAGTATTTT. The encoded protein is CASSSGHNTQYF. The V gene is TRBV7-2, the J gene TRBJ2-3; TRBD1 might be the D (6 bases). The germline CDR1 and CDR2 sequences are SGHTA and FQGNSA. Trimming removed 4 bases from V and 7 bases from J, with 9 bases in between. The CDR3 sequence is 12 residues long.

The chain has TRBV13 and TRBJ1-1; no clear D gene. This CDR3 contains 13 residues. Trimming cost V 8 bases and J 0 bases, with 10 bases left between them. Looked up from germline, CDR1 is PRHDT and CDR2 is FYEKMQ (reference sequence). For the CDR3, the DNA is TGTGCCAGCTTCTTGAGTTTGAACACTGAAGCTTTCTTT. Translation: CASFLSLNTEAFF.

The rearrangement uses TRBV7-6 and TRBJ2-3; possibly TRBD1 for D (6 bases). CDR1 SGHVS and CDR2 FNYEAQ come from the germline V gene. Trimming shortened V by 5 bases and J by 4 bases, and 19 bases separated the two germline ends. This CDR3 region has 16 residues. This CDR3 reads CASSPPTQGTPDTQYF. The CDR3 region has the DNA TGTGCCAGCAGCCCCCCCACCCAGGGGACCCCAGATACGCAGTATTTT.

The rearrangement uses TRBV28 and TRBJ1-4; D uncertain. This CDR3 has 14 residues. V lost 6 bases and J 0 bases, leaving 8 bases between the germline ends. The germline V gene has CDR1 MDHEN and CDR2 SYDVKM. CDR3 nucleotides: TGTGCCAGCAGATCGGGTGCAACTAATGAAAAACTGTTTTTT. As protein: CASRSGATNEKLFF. Variable domain in full (rest from reference TRBV28 and TRBJ1-4): DVKVTQSSRYLVKRTGEKVFLECVQDMDHENMFWYRQDPGLGLRLIYFSYDVKMKEKGDIPEGYSVSREKKERFSLILESASTNQTSMYLCASRSGATNEKLFFGSGTQLSVL.

In this sample, this clone turned up a few times. The chain is built from TRBV30 and TRBJ1-1; weak D call: TRBD1 (5 bases). The length of the CDR3 is 14 residues. V was shortened by 2 bases and J by 1 base, with 11 bases between the two germline ends. CDR1 is GTSNPN, CDR2 SVGIG, per germline (reference sequence). CDR3 sequence: CAWSMGVSNTEAFF. The CDR3 DNA is TGTGCCTGGAGTATGGGGGTATCGAACACTGAAGCTTTCTTT.

V gene TRBV2 combines with J gene TRBJ2-5, with 14 bases fitting TRBD2. Germline CDR1 is SNHLY and CDR2 is FYNNEI. The CDR3 extends over 14 amino acids. The V segment lost 11 bases and the J segment 4 bases; nucleotides outside the gene matches: 6. The CDR3 DNA reads TGTGCCGGTCTGGGACTAGCGGGAGTAGAGACCCAGTACTTC. This encodes CAGLGLAGVETQYF.

The chain joins TRBV14 to TRBJ2-1, with TRBD2 matching 13 bases. The CDR3 is 16 residues long. Looked up from germline, CDR1 is SGHDN and CDR2 is FVKESK. V lost 1 base, J lost 4 bases, and 1 base stayed unmatched. CDR3 sequence (DNA): TGTGCCAGCAGCCAAGGGACTAGCGGGGGTTACAATGAGCAGTTCTTC. Residues: CASSQGTSGGYNEQFF.

The chain links TRBV28 to TRBJ1-5; D is possibly TRBD1 (5 bases). The CDR3 extends over 17 amino acids. The V gene lost 4 bases and the J gene lost 4 bases, with 20 bases spanning the gap. CDR1 MDHEN and CDR2 SYDVKM come from the germline V gene. CDR3 nucleotide sequence: TGTGCCAGCAGTTCGGGGCCCGATCTACGGGGGAATCAGCCCCAGCATTTT. It translates to CASSSGPDLRGNQPQHF.

The chain uses TRBV7-9 and TRBJ2-1; D assignment may be TRBD1 or TRBD2 (6 bases each). Trimming removed 5 bases at V and 12 bases at J, with 17 bases between. The CDR3 totals 13 residues. CDR1 and CDR2 from the germline V gene are SEHNR and FQNEAQ (reference sequence). CDR3 amino acids: CASSRGASEGQFF. The CDR3 DNA reads as TGTGCCAGCAGCAGGGGGGCTAGCGAGGGGCAGTTCTTC.

This clone was found a few times. The chain joins TRBV2 to TRBJ2-7; 10 positions match TRBD1. Per germline, CDR1 SNHLY and CDR2 FYNNEI. The CDR3 is made up of 14 amino acids. V shed 6 bases and J 2 bases; nucleotides not matched to a gene: 4. In DNA, the CDR3 is TGTGCCAGCAGGTCCGGGACAGGGGCCTACGAGCAGTACTTC. It encodes CASRSGTGAYEQYF.

The V call is TRBV6-5, the J call TRBJ2-3; weak D call: TRBD1 (5 bases). Germline V gives CDR1 MNHEY, CDR2 SVGAGI. Trimming took 6 bases from V and 3 from J, leaving 16 bases between them. The CDR3 has 15 amino acids. This chain's CDR3 is CASSPSWGRTDTQYF. The CDR3 DNA reads TGTGCCAGCAGCCCCTCTTGGGGCAGAACAGATACGCAGTATTTT.

The J gene is TRBJ2-1, the V gene TRBV14; TRBD2 matches at 7 bases. V dropped 4 bases and J dropped 3; count of bases not matched to a gene: 3. Germline values: CDR1 SGHDN, CDR2 FVKESK. The CDR3 has 14 amino acids. The CDR3 coding sequence is TGTGCCAGCAGCCTCCGGGACTACTACAATGAGCAGTTCTTC. Translated: CASSLRDYYNEQFF.

This clone showed up just a few times. The CDR3 coding sequence is TGTGCCAGCAGCTCCCCCAGGAGAGGGCATCTCACCTTC. Protein: CASSSPRRGHLTF. The genes are TRBV7-9 and TRBJ1-2; D unclear. Trimming cost V 4 bases and J 13 bases, with 19 bases left between them. This CDR3 is 13 amino acids long. CDR1 and CDR2 from the germline V gene are SEHNR and FQNEAQ (reference sequence).

The chain employs TRBV19 and TRBJ2-3; D unresolved. Trimming removed 2 bases from V and 5 bases from J, with 8 bases in between. Looked up from germline, CDR1 is LNHDA and CDR2 is SQIVND (reference sequence). This CDR3 spans 13 amino acids. In nucleotides, the CDR3 is TGTGCCAGTAGTATAAGTATGGAAGATACGCAGTATTTT. Protein product: CASSISMEDTQYF.

The sample holds a few counts of this clone. Here the CDR3 DNA reads TGTGCCAGCAGCTCGGGCCCCAGGGACTATGGCTACACCTTC. It translates to CASSSGPRDYGYTF. The chain is built from TRBV7-9 and TRBJ1-2; tentative D call: TRBD1 (5 bases). The ends were cut back, 4 bases at V and 3 bases at J, with 12 bases in the middle. The CDR3 spans 14 residues. The germline V gene encodes CDR1 SEHNR and CDR2 FQNEAQ (reference sequence).

The chain employs TRBV7-9 and TRBJ2-5; a possible D gene is TRBD2 (6 bases). The CDR3 spans 14 residues. Germline V lookup: CDR1 SEHNR, CDR2 FQNEAQ (reference sequence). V shed 0 bases and J shed 5 bases, with 10 bases lying between them. The CDR3 here is CASSLARGGETQYF. CDR3 DNA sequence: TGTGCCAGCAGCTTAGCGCGGGGCGGGGAGACCCAGTACTTC.

The CDR3 region is CASSGGRVGGASGETQYF. The CDR3 nucleotides read TGTGCCAGCAGCGGCGGGAGGGTAGGGGGGGCGAGTGGAGAGACCCAGTACTTC. V usage is TRBV11-2 and J usage is TRBJ2-5, with TRBD2 matching 9 bases. The CDR3 has 18 amino acids. Germline CDR1 is SGHAT and CDR2 is FQNNGV. V shed 5 bases and J 4 bases; nucleotides not matched to a gene: 17.

V gene TRBV27 combines with J gene TRBJ1-5; TRBD1 is a possible D gene (5 bases). Germline assignment: CDR1 MNHEY and CDR2 SMNVEV (reference sequence). Trimming shortened V by 3 bases and J by 7 bases, and 10 bases separated the two germline ends. This CDR3 is built from 13 residues. The CDR3 coding sequence is TGTGCCAGCAGTTTCGGGGGACGGCAGCCCCAGCATTTT. As protein: CASSFGGRQPQHF.